This TCR beta chain was observed in a study of CD8+ T cells in alopecia areata. Overall study: Treated patients received oral tofacitinib, 5 to 10 mg twice daily. Study-level results: Tofacitinib produced a significant decrease in scalp clonality and in expanded CD8+ clones among the top 100. While tofacitinib was given, many expanded lesional clones persisted in scalp and blood.

Treatment denoted: oral pan-JAK inhibitor, 5-10 mg twice daily. In alopecia areata patients, both lesional scalp punch biopsies and peripheral blood were collected. Extracted RNA was reverse transcribed into cDNA, the sequencing template. Here immunoSEQ multiplex PCR was the method, and the copy in TCRdb shows in-frame clones only, minus some. The sample records over 15,000 clones, approximately 56% being singletons. Concerning this clone itself: Its cognate antigen is unknown.

Trimming shortened V by 4 bases and J by 2 bases, and 7 bases separated the two germline ends. The CDR3 runs 12 residues. Germline V gene sequence: CDR1 SQVTM, CDR2 ANQGSEA. The sequencing used skin, collected at week 4, from a patient treated with tofacitinib. The chain uses TRBV29-1 and TRBJ2-3, with no clear D. The clonotype was recovered from a human donor with alopecia areata. CDR3 nucleotide sequence: TGCAGCGTTGGGCCCGACACAGATACGCAGTATTTT. Its protein product is CSVGPDTDTQYF.